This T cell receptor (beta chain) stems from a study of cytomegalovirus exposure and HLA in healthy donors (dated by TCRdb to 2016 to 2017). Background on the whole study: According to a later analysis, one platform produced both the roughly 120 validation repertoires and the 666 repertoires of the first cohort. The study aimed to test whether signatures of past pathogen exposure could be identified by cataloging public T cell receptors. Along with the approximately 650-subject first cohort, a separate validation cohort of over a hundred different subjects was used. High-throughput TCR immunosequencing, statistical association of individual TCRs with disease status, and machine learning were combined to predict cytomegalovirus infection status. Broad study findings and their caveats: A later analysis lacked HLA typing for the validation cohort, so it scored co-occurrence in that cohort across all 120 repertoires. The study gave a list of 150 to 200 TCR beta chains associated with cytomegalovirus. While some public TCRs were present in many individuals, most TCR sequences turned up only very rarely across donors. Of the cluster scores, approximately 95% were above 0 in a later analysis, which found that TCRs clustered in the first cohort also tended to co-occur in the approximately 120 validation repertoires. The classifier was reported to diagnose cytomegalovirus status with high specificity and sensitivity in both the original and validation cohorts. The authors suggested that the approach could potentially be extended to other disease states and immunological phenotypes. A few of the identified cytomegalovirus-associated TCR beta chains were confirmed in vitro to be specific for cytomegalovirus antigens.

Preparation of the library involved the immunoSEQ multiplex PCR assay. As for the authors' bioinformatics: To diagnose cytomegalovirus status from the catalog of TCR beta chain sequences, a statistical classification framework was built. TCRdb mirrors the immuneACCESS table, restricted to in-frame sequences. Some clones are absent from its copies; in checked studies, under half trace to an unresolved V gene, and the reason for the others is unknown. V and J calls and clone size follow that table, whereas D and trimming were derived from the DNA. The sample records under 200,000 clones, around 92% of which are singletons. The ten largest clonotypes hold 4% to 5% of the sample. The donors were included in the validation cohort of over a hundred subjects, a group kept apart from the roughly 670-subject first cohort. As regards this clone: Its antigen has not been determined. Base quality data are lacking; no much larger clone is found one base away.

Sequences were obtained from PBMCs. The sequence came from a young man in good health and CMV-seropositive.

The DNA sequence is as follows: TGTGCCAGCAGCACCTCCCCCGGAAGGAGCGAGCAGTACTTC. Its protein is CASSTSPGRSEQYF. The V and J segments used are TRBV11-2 and TRBJ2-7, with the D gene uncertain. The germline V gene provides CDR1 SGHAT and CDR2 FQNNGV. Its CDR3 holds 14 amino acids, cysteine through phenylalanine. The kept DNA is CDR3 alone, 42 bases in frame from the first base. V sheds 5 bases and J sheds 6 bases, leaving 17 bases between their ends.